The subject of this entry is one T cell receptor (beta chain). Antigen: not known. This specimen comes from a study of T cells in narcolepsy. Study in general: Donors had narcolepsy type 1 or type 2, or were healthy controls. Study observations and caveats: Healthy controls reportedly lacked the autoreactive clonotypes serially found in patients' blood. Autoreactive HCRT-specific and TRIB2-specific clonotypes were marked in same-patient CSF-versus-blood CD4+ comparisons.

Generated by immunoSEQ multiplex PCR, the TCRdb table keeps only in-frame clones and is missing some. The data show about 15,000 clones, with 85% seen just once and 30% to 40% held by the top ten. The sample was memory (CD45RA-) CD4+ T cells from blood. The TCR comes from a human donor in good health.

CDR3 sequence: CASSLRTVYEQYF. The CDR3 DNA sequence: TGTGCCAGCAGTTTGAGGACAGTCTACGAGCAGTACTTC. The J gene is TRBJ2-7, the V gene TRBV27, with D tentatively TRBD1 (6 bases). V shed 3 bases and J shed 3 bases, with 9 bases lying between them. The CDR3 length is 13 residues. Germline V gives CDR1 MNHEY, CDR2 SMNVEV (reference sequence).